Listed below are T cell receptor beta chains from one sample, sequenced in a study of graft-versus-host responses after intestinal transplantation. Their antigens remain unidentified. Generated by immunoSEQ multiplex PCR, the TCRdb table keeps only in-frame clones and is missing some. The sample consists of 130,000 or so clones, 92% of them appearing once. The input for sequencing was unstimulated CD4+ T cells sorted from spleen or lymph node cells, taken before intestinal transplant. The source of these receptors is a human donor who received an intestinal transplant. CDR3s include the opening cysteine and the closing phenylalanine or tryptophan. D genes are given only for firm matches. The listing skips clone size in some rows; elsewhere it reads once, few, many or a size class.

v_call,clone_size,d_call,j_call,cdr3_aa,cdr3_nt
TRBV5-4,NA,NA,TRBJ2-3,CASSLAPSPTDTQYF,TGTGCCAGCAGCTTGGCCCCCTCCCCCACAGATACGCAGTATTTT
TRBV27,NA,TRBD1,TRBJ1-2,CASSLTGGYGYTF,TGTGCCAGCAGTTTGACAGGGGGCTATGGCTACACCTTC
TRBV5-1,NA,NA,TRBJ1-1,CASSLGMRDTEAFF,TGCGCCAGCAGCTTGGGGATGAGAGACACTGAAGCTTTCTTT
TRBV28,NA,TRBD1,TRBJ1-6,CASSIRQGSSYNSPLHF,TGTGCCAGCAGCATTAGACAGGGGAGCTCCTATAATTCACCCCTCCACTTT
TRBV7-2,once,NA,TRBJ2-1,CASSFPDRFIFSYNEQFF,TGTGCCAGCAGCTTCCCCGACAGATTCATTTTCTCCTACAATGAGCAGTTCTTC
TRBV7-9,NA,NA,TRBJ2-2,CASSLGQRNTGELFF,TGTGCCAGCAGCTTAGGACAGAGAAACACCGGGGAGCTGTTTTTT
TRBV27,NA,TRBD2,TRBJ2-5,CASKERAGGETQYF,TGTGCCAGCAAAGAGCGGGCGGGGGGAGAGACCCAGTACTTC
TRBV30,NA,NA,TRBJ1-6,CGMHRDMVYNSPLHF,TGTGGTATGCACAGGGACATGGTGTATAATTCACCCCTCCACTTT
TRBV6-4,NA,NA,TRBJ2-1,CASSTGDSTQFF,TGTGCCAGCAGCACCGGGGATTCCACTCAGTTCTTC
TRBV7-8,NA,NA,TRBJ1-3,CASSLVEGSGNTIYF,TGTGCCAGCAGCTTAGTGGAGGGCTCTGGAAACACCATATATTTT
TRBV4-3,NA,NA,TRBJ1-5,CASSQDGLGGNQPQHF,TGCGCCAGCAGCCAAGATGGGCTGGGCGGGAATCAGCCCCAGCATTTT
TRBV28,NA,TRBD1,TRBJ1-3,CASSLWGRGRGNTIYF,TGTGCCAGCAGTTTATGGGGCAGGGGGCGTGGAAACACCATATATTTT
TRBV7-9,NA,NA,TRBJ1-2,CASSPGPMGEKGYGYTF,TGTGCCAGCAGTCCTGGACCTATGGGGGAGAAGGGCTATGGCTACACCTTC
TRBV7-3,NA,TRBD2,TRBJ2-1,CASSPGLAGEQFF,TGTGCCAGCAGCCCGGGACTAGCTGGTGAGCAGTTCTTC
TRBV6-6,NA,NA,TRBJ2-1,CASSYSGGGEQFF,TGTGCCAGCAGTTACTCGGGAGGAGGCGAGCAGTTCTTC
TRBV27,NA,NA,TRBJ2-4,CASSLGGSKNIQYF,TGTGCCAGCAGTTTAGGAGGATCCAAAAACATTCAGTACTTC
TRBV27,NA,TRBD1,TRBJ2-2,CASRPDRGPKAGELFF,TGTGCCAGCCGCCCTGACAGGGGGCCTAAGGCCGGGGAGCTGTTTTTT
TRBV18,NA,NA,TRBJ2-7,CASSPSRHEQYF,TGTGCCAGCTCACCGAGTCGGCACGAGCAGTACTTC
TRBV21-1,NA,NA,TRBJ2-7,CASSIFPRDRPSYEQYF,TGTGCCAGCAGCATCTTCCCCCGGGACAGGCCCTCCTACGAGCAGTACTTC
TRBV7-9,NA,TRBD1,TRBJ1-2,CASSPSGTDNYGYTF,TGTGCCAGCAGCCCCTCTGGGACAGATAACTATGGCTACACCTTC
TRBV9,NA,TRBD2,TRBJ2-7,CASSARMGLAGVEQYF,TGTGCCAGCAGCGCCCGTATGGGACTAGCGGGAGTCGAGCAGTACTTC
TRBV25-1,NA,NA,TRBJ1-2,CASLQGDYGYTF,TGTGCCAGCCTACAGGGTGACTATGGCTACACCTTC
TRBV28,NA,NA,TRBJ1-4,CAIDGRSQNEKLFF,TGTGCCATCGATGGGAGGAGTCAGAACGAAAAACTGTTTTTT
TRBV10-1,NA,TRBD2,TRBJ2-2,CASSDKKGLAGGPNTGELFF,TGCGCCAGCAGTGATAAGAAGGGACTAGCGGGAGGTCCGAACACCGGGGAGCTGTTTTTT
TRBV30,NA,NA,TRBJ1-5,CAWSGYKGGNQPQHF,TGTGCCTGGAGTGGATATAAGGGGGGCAATCAGCCCCAGCATTTT
TRBV9,NA,TRBD1,TRBJ1-4,CASSSDRGHEKLFF,TGTGCCAGCAGCTCGGACAGGGGGCACGAAAAACTGTTTTTT
TRBV18,NA,NA,TRBJ2-3,CASSPGFGGTDTQYF,TGTGCCAGCTCACCGGGTTTTGGGGGAACAGATACGCAGTATTTT
TRBV6-1,NA,NA,TRBJ1-1,CASSDQGNTEAFF,TGTGCCAGCAGTGACCAGGGGAACACTGAAGCTTTCTTT
TRBV19,NA,NA,TRBJ1-1,CASSIERAAVANTEAFF,TGTGCCAGTAGTATAGAAAGGGCGGCAGTAGCGAACACTGAAGCTTTCTTT
TRBV7-3,NA,TRBD2,TRBJ2-7,CASSLRGTSGPHGQYF,TGTGCCAGCAGCTTAAGGGGTACTAGCGGTCCCCACGGGCAGTACTTC
TRBV19,NA,TRBD1,TRBJ2-1,CASSIEGTGPDEQFF,TGTGCCAGTAGTATAGAGGGGACAGGGCCCGATGAGCAGTTCTTC
TRBV6-1,NA,NA,TRBJ1-2,CASSDNYGYTF,TGTGCCAGCAGTGACAACTATGGCTACACCTTC
TRBV6-1,NA,TRBD2,TRBJ2-4,CASSGLAGGLKNIQYF,TGTGCCAGCAGTGGACTAGCGGGAGGGCTTAAAAACATTCAGTACTTC
TRBV11-2,NA,NA,TRBJ2-7,CASSLEGGTYEQYF,TGTGCCAGCAGCTTAGAGGGGGGAACCTACGAGCAGTACTTC
TRBV28,NA,NA,TRBJ2-7,CASSFKRPPYEQYF,TGTGCCAGCAGTTTCAAGAGGCCGCCCTACGAGCAGTACTTC
TRBV5-1,NA,NA,TRBJ1-2,CASSLPEGGNSLMLHGYTF,TGCGCCAGCAGCCTCCCTGAAGGGGGAAACAGCCTGATGCTGCATGGCTACACCTTC
TRBV9,NA,NA,TRBJ1-3,CASSVATGSSGNTIYF,TGTGCCAGCAGCGTAGCAACAGGTTCATCTGGAAACACCATATATTTT
TRBV7-2,NA,NA,TRBJ2-7,CASSRVSPPHEQYF,TGTGCCAGCAGCCGAGTGAGCCCCCCCCACGAGCAGTACTTC
TRBV19,once,TRBD2,TRBJ2-3,CASSIPLADNTDTQYF,TGTGCCAGTAGTATCCCACTAGCGGACAACACAGATACGCAGTATTTT
TRBV19,few,NA,TRBJ1-1,CASSQGTMNTEAFF,TGTGCCAGTAGTCAGGGGACCATGAACACTGAAGCTTTCTTT
TRBV4-1,NA,NA,TRBJ2-5,CASSPWAGIETQYF,TGCGCCAGTTCCCCGTGGGCGGGAATTGAGACCCAGTACTTC
TRBV5-1,NA,NA,TRBJ1-4,CASSLALQGANEKLFF,TGCGCCAGCAGCTTGGCCTTACAGGGTGCTAATGAAAAACTGTTTTTT
TRBV28,NA,TRBD1,TRBJ2-1,CARFDRASGNEQFF,TGTGCCAGATTCGACAGGGCTTCGGGCAATGAGCAGTTCTTC